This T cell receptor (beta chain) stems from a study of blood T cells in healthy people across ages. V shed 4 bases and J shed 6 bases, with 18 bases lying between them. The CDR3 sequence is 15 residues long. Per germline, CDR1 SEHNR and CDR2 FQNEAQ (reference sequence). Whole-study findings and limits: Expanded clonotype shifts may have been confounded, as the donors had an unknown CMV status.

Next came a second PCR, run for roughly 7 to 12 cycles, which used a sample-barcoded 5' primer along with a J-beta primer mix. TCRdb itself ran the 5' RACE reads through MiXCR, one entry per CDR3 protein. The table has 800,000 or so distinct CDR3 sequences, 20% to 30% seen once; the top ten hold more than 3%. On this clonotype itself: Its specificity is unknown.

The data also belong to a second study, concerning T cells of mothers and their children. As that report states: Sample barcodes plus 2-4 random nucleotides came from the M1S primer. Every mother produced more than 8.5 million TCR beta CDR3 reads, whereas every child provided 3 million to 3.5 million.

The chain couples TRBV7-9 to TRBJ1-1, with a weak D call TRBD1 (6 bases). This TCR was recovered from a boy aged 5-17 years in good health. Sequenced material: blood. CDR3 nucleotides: TGTGCCAGCAGCTCCTGGTACCGGGGGGCTTCTGAAGCTTTCTTT. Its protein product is CASSSWYRGASEAFF.